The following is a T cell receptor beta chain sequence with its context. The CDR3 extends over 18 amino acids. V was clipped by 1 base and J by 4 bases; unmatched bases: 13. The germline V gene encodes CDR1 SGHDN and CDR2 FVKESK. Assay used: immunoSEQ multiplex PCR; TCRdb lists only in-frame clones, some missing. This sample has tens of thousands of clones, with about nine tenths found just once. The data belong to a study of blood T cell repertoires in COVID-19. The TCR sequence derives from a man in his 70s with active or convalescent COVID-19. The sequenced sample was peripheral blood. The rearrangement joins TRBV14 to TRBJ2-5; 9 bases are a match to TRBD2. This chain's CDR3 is CASSQAVLAGGFGETQYF. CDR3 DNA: TGTGCCAGCAGCCAAGCAGTTCTCGCGGGGGGGTTCGGAGAGACCCAGTACTTC.